Sequencing of this T cell receptor beta chain was carried out in a study of T cells in Graves' hyperthyroidism and ophthalmopathy. Study overall: Before treatment of any kind, peripheral blood was taken at initial diagnosis.

CDR3 length equals 16 residues. The V gene's germline CDR1 is SGDLS and CDR2 YYNGEE. V was pared by 0 bases and J by 1 base, with 14 bases between. This clonotype was seen only a few times. RNA transcripts yielded amplified TCR beta CDR3 regions. Researchers ran a first-round RT-PCR on the TCR CDR3 using the HTBI primer set. MiXCR, applied by TCRdb to the multiplex PCR reads, yields one record per CDR3 protein. There are 500,000 or so distinct CDR3 sequences in the sample; approximately 17% occur only once, and 17% lies in the top ten. The specimen was blood. The chain uses TRBV9 and TRBJ2-7; D tentatively fits TRBD1 or TRBD2 (5 bases each). This receptor was obtained from a young woman with Graves' ophthalmopathy. CDR3 sequence: CASSVDAGTTSYEQYF. DNA for the CDR3: TGTGCCAGCAGCGTAGATGCAGGGACGACGTCCTACGAGCAGTACTTC.